This section outlines one TCR beta chain sequence together with its context. Its specificity is unknown. RNA was isolated and reverse transcribed to cDNA, the sequencing template. Method: immunoSEQ multiplex PCR; TCRdb's copy keeps in-frame clones and lacks some. The sample carries about 180,000 clones, 45% to 60% recorded once. V was trimmed by 7 bases and J by 0 bases, leaving 12 bases between them. The CDR3 runs to 14 residues. Germline V gene lookup returns CDR1 MNHEY and CDR2 SMNVEV (reference sequence). The data are from a study of CD8+ T cells in alopecia areata. Treatment here: oral pan-JAK inhibitor, 5-10 mg twice daily. Whole-study findings and limits: Numerous clones, expanded in lesions, remained in scalp and blood during tofacitinib.

V usage is TRBV27 and J usage is TRBJ1-1; D gene uncertain. Sample: CD8+ T cells sorted from blood, taken around week 54, from a patient treated with tofacitinib. The sequence came from a human donor with alopecia areata. This CDR3 is CASKPGGMNTEAFF. The CDR3 nucleotides are TGTGCCAGCAAGCCGGGCGGGATGAACACTGAAGCTTTCTTT.